This T cell receptor beta chain was profiled in a study of CD8 T cells in ankylosing spondylitis. TCRdb fed the 5' RACE reads into MiXCR, producing one record per CDR3 protein. The sample consists of under 550,000 distinct CDR3 sequences, 25% to 30% of them appearing once. In its sample, this clonotype was seen a few times. Its antigen is unidentified. Findings and limits, study-wide: Past studies reported some motif variants in reactive arthritis synovial fluid and blood. It appeared that ankylosing spondylitis blood was characterized by a TCR beta motif of several highly homologous variants. Disease-associated clones were reportedly significantly overrepresented in matched ankylosing spondylitis synovial fluid. Clones linked with disease were CD8+ and fairly uncommon in the peripheral blood.

This CDR3 is built from 15 residues. V was pared by 1 base and J by 0 bases, with 8 bases between. The germline V gene has CDR1 SGHRS and CDR2 YFSETQ. Sequenced material: blood, either unsorted or a sorted T cell fraction (not recorded which). This chain links TRBV5-1 with TRBJ2-1; D uncertain. The clonotype was recovered from a male donor with ankylosing spondylitis. The CDR3 coding sequence is TGCGCCAGCAGCTTGCGGCGACTCTCCTACAATGAGCAGTTCTTC. Encoded protein: CASSLRRLSYNEQFF.